This T cell receptor (beta chain) was retrieved from a study of T cells in Graves' hyperthyroidism and ophthalmopathy. Germline V lookup: CDR1 SGHTA, CDR2 FQGNSA. V shed 5 bases and J 3 bases; nucleotides not matched to a gene: 6. CDR3 length equals 15 residues. Used for diagnoses were clinical symptoms, serum thyroxine and TRAb, thyroid ultrasound and orbital computed tomography. Researchers took RNA transcripts and amplified the TCR beta CDR3 regions from them. A first-round RT-PCR of the TCR CDR3 used the HTBI primer set. One entry per CDR3 protein, called by TCRdb with MiXCR from the multiplex PCR reads. The sample gives around 300,000 distinct CDR3 sequences, roughly 22% of which show up once; about 60% is in the top ten.

This chain connects TRBV7-2 to TRBJ2-3; 9 bases map to TRBD2. The clonotype comes from a man aged 25 to 40 with Graves' ophthalmopathy. Sample: blood. This CDR3 reads CASSMRAGGTDTQYF. Here the CDR3 DNA reads TGTGCCAGCAGCATGAGGGCGGGAGGGACAGATACGCAGTATTTT.